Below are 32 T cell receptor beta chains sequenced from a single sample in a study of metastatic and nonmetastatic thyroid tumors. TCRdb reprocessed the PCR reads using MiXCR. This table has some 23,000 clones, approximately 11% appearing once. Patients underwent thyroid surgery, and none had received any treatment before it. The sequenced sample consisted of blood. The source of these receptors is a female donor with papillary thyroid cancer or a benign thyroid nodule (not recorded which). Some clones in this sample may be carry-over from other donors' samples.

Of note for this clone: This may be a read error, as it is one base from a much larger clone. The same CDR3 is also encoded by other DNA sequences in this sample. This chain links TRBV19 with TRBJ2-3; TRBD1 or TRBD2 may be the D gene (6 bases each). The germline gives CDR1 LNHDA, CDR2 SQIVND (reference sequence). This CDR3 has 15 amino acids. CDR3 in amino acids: CASSIGGTLQDTQYF. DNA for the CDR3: TGTGCCAGTAGCATAGGGGGGACTCTGCAAGATACGCAGTATTTT.

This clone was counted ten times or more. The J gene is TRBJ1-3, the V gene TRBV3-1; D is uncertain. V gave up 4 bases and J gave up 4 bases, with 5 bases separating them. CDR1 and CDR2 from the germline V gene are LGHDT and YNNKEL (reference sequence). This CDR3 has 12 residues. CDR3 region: CASSPAGNTIYF. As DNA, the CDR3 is TGTGCCAGCAGCCCAGCGGGAAACACCATATATTTT.

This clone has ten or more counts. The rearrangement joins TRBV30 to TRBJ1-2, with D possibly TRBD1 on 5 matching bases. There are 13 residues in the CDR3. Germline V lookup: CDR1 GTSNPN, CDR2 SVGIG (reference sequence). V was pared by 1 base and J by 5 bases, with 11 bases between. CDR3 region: CAWSGGSNYGYTF. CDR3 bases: TGTGCCTGGAGTGGGGGGTCCAATTATGGCTACACCTTC.

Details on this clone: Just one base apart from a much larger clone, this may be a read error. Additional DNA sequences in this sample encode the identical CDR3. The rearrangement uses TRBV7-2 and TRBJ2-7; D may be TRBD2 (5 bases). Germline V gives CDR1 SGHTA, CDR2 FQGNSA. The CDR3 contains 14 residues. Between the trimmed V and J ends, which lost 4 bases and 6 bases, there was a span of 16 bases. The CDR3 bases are TGTGCCAGCAGCTCGCGGGCCGCGAGGGCCGAGCAGTACTTC. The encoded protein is CASSSRAARAEQYF.

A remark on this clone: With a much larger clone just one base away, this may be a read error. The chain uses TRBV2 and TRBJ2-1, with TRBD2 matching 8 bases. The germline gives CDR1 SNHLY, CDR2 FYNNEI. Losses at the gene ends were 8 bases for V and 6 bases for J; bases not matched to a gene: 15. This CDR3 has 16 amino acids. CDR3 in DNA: TGTGCCAGCTCCGTACTAGCGGTTAGGATAGGCAATGAGCAGTTCTTC. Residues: CASSVLAVRIGNEQFF. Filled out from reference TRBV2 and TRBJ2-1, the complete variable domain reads EPEVTQTPSHQVTQMGQEVILRCVPISNHLYFYWYRQILGQKVEFLVSFYNNEISEKSEIFDDQFSVERPDGSNFTLKIRSTKLEDSAMYFCASSVLAVRIGNEQFFGPGTRLTVL.

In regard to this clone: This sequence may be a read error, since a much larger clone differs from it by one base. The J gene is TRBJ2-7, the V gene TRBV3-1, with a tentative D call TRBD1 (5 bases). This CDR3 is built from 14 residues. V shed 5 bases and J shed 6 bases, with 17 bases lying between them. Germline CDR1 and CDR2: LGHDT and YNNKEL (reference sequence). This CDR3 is CASSMAGITCEQYF. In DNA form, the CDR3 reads TGTGCCAGCAGCATGGCAGGGATCACCTGCGAGCAGTACTTC.

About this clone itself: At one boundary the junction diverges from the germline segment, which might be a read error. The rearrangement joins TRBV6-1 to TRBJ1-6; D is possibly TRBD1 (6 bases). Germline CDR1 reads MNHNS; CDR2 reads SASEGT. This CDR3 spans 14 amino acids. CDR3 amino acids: CDNRQQGLGSHLHF. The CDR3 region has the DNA TGTGACAACAGACAACAGGGCTTGGGTTCACACCTCCACTTT.

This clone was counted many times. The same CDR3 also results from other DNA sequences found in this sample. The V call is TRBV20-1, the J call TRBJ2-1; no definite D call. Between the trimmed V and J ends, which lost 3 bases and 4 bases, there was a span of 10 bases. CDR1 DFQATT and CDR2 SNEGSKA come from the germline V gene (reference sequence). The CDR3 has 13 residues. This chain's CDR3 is CSASLADYNEQFF. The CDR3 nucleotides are TGCAGTGCTAGTTTAGCCGATTACAATGAGCAGTTCTTC.

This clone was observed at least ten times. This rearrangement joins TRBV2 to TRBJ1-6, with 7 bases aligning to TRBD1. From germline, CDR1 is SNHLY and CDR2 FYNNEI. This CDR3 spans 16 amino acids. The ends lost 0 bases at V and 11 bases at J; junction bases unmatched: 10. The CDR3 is CASSEALLAGGPPLHF. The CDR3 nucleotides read TGTGCCAGCAGTGAAGCGCTTCTGGCAGGGGGTCCACCCCTCCACTTT.

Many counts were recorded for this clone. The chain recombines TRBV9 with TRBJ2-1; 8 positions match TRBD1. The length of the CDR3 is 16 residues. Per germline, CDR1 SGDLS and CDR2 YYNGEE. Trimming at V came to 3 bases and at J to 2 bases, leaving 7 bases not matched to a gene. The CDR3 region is CASSAGTGVTYNEQFF. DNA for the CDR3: TGTGCCAGCAGCGCGGGGACAGGCGTTACCTACAATGAGCAGTTCTTC.

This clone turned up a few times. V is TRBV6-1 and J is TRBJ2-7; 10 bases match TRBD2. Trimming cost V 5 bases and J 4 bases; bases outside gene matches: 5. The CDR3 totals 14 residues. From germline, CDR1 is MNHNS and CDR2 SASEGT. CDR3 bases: TGTGCCAGCAGTCAGCGGGAGGGCGGATACGAGCAGTACTTC. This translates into CASSQREGGYEQYF.

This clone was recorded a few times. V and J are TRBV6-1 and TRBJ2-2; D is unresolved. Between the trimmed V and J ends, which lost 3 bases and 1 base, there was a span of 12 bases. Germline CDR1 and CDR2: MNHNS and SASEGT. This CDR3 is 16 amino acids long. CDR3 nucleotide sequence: TGTGCCAGCAGTGATAGTGGACGGCTGAACACCGGGGAGCTGTTTTTT. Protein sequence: CASSDSGRLNTGELFF.

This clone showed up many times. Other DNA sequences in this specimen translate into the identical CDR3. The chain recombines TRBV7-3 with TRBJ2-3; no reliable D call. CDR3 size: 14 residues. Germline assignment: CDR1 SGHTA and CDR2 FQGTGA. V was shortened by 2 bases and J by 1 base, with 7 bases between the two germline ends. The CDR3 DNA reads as TGTGCCAGCAGCTTAGCTGGGGGCACAGATACGCAGTATTTT. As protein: CASSLAGGTDTQYF.

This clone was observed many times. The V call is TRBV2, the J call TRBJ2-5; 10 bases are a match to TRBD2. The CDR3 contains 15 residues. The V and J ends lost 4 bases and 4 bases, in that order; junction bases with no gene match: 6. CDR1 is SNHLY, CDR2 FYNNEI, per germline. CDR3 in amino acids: CASSASGREGETQYF. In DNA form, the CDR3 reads TGTGCCAGCAGTGCCAGCGGGAGGGAGGGAGAGACCCAGTACTTC.

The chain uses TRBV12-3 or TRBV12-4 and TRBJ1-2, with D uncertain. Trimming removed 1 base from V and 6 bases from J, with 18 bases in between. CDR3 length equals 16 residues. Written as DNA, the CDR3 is TGTGCCAGCAGTTTAGGCCCCTACAAGGTCAACGATGGCTACACCTTC. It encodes CASSLGPYKVNDGYTF.

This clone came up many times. The CDR3 DNA reads as TGTGCCACCAGTGGTGGGACAGGGATGGCAGATACGCAGTATTTT. As protein: CATSGGTGMADTQYF. This rearrangement joins TRBV24-1 to TRBJ2-3, with 9 nucleotides matching TRBD1. The CDR3 is 15 amino acids. Germline V gene lookup returns CDR1 KGHDR and CDR2 SFDVKD. Trimming at V came to 5 bases and at J to 4 bases, leaving 6 bases not matched to a gene.

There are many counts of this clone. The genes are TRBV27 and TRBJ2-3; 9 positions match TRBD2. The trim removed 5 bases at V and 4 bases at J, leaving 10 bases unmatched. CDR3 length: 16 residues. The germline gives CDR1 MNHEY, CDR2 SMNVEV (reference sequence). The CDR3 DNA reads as TGTGCCAGCAGTCCGCTCGGCGGGAGGGGTCCAGATACGCAGTATTTT. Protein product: CASSPLGGRGPDTQYF.

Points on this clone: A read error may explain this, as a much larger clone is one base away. The CDR3 protein is CASSQDDRGPTEAFF. As DNA, the CDR3 is TGCGCCAGCAGCCAAGATGACAGGGGGCCCACTGAAGCTTTCTTT. The chain has TRBV4-1 and TRBJ1-1, with 10 bases matching TRBD1. Trimming removed 0 bases from V and 4 bases from J; junction bases left unmatched: 2. The germline gives CDR1 MGHRA, CDR2 YSYEKL. The CDR3 is 15 residues long.

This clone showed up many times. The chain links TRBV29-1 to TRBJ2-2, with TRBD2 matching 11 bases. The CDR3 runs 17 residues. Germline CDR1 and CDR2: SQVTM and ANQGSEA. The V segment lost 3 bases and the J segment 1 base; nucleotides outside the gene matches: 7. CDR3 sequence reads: CSVDGLAGGQNTGELFF. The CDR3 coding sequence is TGCAGCGTTGATGGCCTAGCGGGGGGACAGAACACCGGGGAGCTGTTTTTT.

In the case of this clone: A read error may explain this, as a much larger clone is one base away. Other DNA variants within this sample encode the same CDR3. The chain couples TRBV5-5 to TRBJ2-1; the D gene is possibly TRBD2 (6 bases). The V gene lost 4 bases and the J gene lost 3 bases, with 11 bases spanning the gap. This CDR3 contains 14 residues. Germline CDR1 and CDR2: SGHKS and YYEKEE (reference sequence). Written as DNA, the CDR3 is TGTGCCAGCAGCGGTACTAGCAGCTACAATGAGCAGTTCTTC. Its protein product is CASSGTSSYNEQFF. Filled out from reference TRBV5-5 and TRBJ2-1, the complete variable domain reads DAGVTQSPTHLIKTRGQQVTLRCSPISGHKSVSWYQQVLGQGPQFIFQYYEKEERGRGNFPDRFSARQFPNYSSELNVNALLLGDSALYLCASSGTSSYNEQFFGPGTRLTVL.

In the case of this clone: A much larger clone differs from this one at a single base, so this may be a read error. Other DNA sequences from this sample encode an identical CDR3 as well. This CDR3 is CATQPGVAEAFF. The CDR3 bases are TGTGCCACACAACCAGGGGTCGCTGAAGCTTTTTTT. The rearrangement uses TRBV19 and TRBJ1-1, with D possibly being TRBD1 (6 bases). The CDR3 has 12 amino acids. The germline CDR1 and CDR2 sequences are LNHDA and SQIVND (reference sequence). The complete variable domain, with remaining parts taken from reference TRBV19 and TRBJ1-1, reads DGGITQSPKYLFRKEGQNVTLSCEQNLNHDAMYWYRQDPGQGLRLIYYSQIVNDFQKGDIAEGYSVSREKKESFPLTVTSAQKNPTAFYLCATQPGVAEAFFGQGTRLTVV.

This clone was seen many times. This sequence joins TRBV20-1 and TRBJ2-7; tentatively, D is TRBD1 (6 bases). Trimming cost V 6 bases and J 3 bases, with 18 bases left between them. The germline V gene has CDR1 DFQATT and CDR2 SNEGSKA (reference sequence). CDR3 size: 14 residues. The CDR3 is CSAPTQGRGYEQYF. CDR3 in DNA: TGCAGTGCCCCCACCCAAGGCAGGGGCTACGAGCAGTACTTC.

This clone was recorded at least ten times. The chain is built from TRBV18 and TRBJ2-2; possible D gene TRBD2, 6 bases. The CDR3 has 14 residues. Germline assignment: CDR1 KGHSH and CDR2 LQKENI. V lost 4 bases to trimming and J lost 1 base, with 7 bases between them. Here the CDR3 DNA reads TGTGCCAGCTCACTTAGCGGGAACACCGGGGAGCTGTTTTTT. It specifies CASSLSGNTGELFF.

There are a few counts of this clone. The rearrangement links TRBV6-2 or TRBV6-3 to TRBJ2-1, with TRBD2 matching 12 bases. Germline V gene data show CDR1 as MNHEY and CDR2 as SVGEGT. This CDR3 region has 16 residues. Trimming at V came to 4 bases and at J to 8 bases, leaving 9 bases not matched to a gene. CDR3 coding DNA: TGTGCCAGCAGTTCAAGGACTAGCGGGGACGTAGATGAGCAGTTCTTC. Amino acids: CASSSRTSGDVDEQFF.

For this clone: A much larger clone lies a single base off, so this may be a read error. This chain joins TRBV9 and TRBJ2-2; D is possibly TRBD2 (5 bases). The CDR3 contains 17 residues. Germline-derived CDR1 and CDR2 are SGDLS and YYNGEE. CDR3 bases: TGTGCCAACAGCGCTAGCATAAGTATAACTAACACCGGGGAGCTGTTTTTT. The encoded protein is CANSASISITNTGELFF.

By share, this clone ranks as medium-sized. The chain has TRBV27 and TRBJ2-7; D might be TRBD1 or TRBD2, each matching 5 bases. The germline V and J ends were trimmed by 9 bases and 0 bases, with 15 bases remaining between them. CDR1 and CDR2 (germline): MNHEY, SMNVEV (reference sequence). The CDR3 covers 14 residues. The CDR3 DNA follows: TGTGCCAGGGGGGTGGAGGCACTCTCCTACGAGCAGTACTTC. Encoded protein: CARGVEALSYEQYF.

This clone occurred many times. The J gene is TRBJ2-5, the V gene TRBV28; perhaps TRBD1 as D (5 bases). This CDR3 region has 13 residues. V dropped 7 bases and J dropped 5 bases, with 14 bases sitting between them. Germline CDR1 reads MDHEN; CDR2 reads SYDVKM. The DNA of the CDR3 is TGTGCCAGCAAAAGGGAAGGGGTGGAGACCCAGTACTTC. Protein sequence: CASKREGVETQYF.

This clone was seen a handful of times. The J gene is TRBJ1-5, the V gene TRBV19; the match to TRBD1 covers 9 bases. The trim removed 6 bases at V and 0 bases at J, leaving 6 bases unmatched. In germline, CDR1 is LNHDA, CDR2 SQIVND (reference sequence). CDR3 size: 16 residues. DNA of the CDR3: TGTGCCAGTAGGGACAGGGGAGGATATAGCAATCAGCCCCAGCATTTT. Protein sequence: CASRDRGGYSNQPQHF.

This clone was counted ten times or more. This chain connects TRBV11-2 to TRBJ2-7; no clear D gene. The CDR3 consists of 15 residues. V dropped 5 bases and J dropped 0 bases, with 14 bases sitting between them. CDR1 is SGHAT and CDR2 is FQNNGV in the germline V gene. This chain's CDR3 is CASSETPSSSYEQYF. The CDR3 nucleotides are TGTGCCAGCAGCGAAACTCCGTCAAGCTCCTACGAGCAGTACTTC.

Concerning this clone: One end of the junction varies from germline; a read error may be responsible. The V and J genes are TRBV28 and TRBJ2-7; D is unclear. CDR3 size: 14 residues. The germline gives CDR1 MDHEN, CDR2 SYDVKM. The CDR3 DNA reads TGTGCCAACGAATTAGGCCGCAGCTCCCACGAGCAGTACTTC. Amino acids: CANELGRSSHEQYF.

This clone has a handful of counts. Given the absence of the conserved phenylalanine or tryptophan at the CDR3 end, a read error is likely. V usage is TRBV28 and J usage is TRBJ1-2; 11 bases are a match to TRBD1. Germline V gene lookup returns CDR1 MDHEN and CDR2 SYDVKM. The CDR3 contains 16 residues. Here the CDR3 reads CASGEGQGVANYCYTS. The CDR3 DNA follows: TGTGCCAGCGGTGAGGGACAGGGGGTAGCTAACTATTGCTACACCTCC.

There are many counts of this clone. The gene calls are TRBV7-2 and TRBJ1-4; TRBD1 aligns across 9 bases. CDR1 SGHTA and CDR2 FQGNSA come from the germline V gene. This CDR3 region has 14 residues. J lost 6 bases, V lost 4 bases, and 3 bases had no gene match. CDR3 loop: CASSSDRGDEKLFF. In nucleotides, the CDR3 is TGTGCCAGCAGCTCGGACAGGGGTGATGAAAAACTGTTTTTT. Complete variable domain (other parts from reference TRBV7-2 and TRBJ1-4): GAGVSQSPSNKVTEKGKDVELRCDPISGHTALYWYRQSLGQGLEFLIYFQGNSAPDKSGLPSDRFSAERTGGSVSTLTIQRTQQEDSAVYLCASSSDRGDEKLFFGSGTQLSVL.